This TCR beta chain was profiled in a study of T-cell memory formation after mild COVID-19. In the study overall: TCR clusters were largely donor specific.

Whole-study results and caveats: Prior to infection, memory already included some responding clones, suggesting cross-reactive memory joined. CD4+ contracting clones lay mainly in CM and EM, CD8+ ones in EMRA.

TCR alpha and TCR beta cDNA libraries with sample barcodes and UMIs came from 5'RACE using constant-segment primers. One entry per CDR3 protein, called by TCRdb with MiXCR from the 5' RACE reads. Among a few hundred thousand distinct CDR3 sequences, around 15% were seen once, and the ten largest hold roughly a fifth. The germline V gene has CDR1 SGDLS and CDR2 YYNGEE. The CDR3 has 17 residues. The ends lost 0 bases at V and 2 bases at J; junction bases unmatched: 8. On this clonotype itself: Its target is not known.

V and J are TRBV9 and TRBJ2-3; 8 positions agree with TRBD2. The sequenced sample consisted of PBMCs or a T cell subset sorted from them (not recorded which). This TCR was recovered from a man aged 18-30 years who had mild COVID-19 (a few samples of this study predate the infection). Cell type and time point are not known. In DNA form, the CDR3 reads TGTGCCAGCAGCGTAGCAGGCGGGGGGTACGTCACAGATACGCAGTATTTT. This translates into CASSVAGGGYVTDTQYF.